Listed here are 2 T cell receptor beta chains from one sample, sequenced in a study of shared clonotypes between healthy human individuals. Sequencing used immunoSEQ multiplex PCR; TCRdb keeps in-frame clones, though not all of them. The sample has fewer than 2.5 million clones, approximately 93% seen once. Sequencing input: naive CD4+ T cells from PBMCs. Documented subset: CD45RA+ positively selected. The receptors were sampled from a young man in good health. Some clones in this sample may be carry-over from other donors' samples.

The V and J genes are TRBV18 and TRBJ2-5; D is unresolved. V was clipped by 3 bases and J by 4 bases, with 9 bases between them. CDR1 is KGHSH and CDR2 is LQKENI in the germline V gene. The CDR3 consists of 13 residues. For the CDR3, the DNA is TGTGCCAGCTCACCGTCACTCCGAGAGACCCAGTACTTC. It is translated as CASSPSLRETQYF.

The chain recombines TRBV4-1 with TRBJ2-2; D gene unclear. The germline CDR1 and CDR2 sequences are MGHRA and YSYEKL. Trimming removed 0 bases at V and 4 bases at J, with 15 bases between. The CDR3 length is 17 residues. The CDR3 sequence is CASSQEGIQARTGELFF. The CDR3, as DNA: TGCGCCAGCAGCCAAGAAGGCATCCAGGCGCGCACCGGGGAGCTGTTTTTT.